These 26 T cell receptor beta chains were sequenced from one sample in a study of human T cells and chemical hapten exposure. Each CDR3 protein gets one entry after TCRdb re-called the RACE reads with MiXCR. Of 300,000 to 450,000 distinct CDR3 sequences in the sample, approximately 4.4% were seen once. Time point noted: patch test 1, 2 weeks after DPC sensitization. Treatment defined: therapeutic diphenylcyclopropenone sensitization with weekly scalp DPC. Sequencing used whole blood, obtained in connection with sensitization to the hapten diphenylcyclopropenone (DPC). All receptors come from a woman aged 50 to 60 with alopecia areata. Some clones in this sample may be carry-over from other donors' samples.

This clonotype was seen repeatedly, ten times or more. This chain connects TRBV28 to TRBJ1-1; the match to TRBD1 covers 7 bases. The V gene's germline CDR1 is MDHEN and CDR2 SYDVKM. The CDR3 consists of 13 residues. The V and J ends lost 6 bases and 8 bases, in that order; junction bases with no gene match: 9. The CDR3 DNA reads as TGTGCCAGCAGCACAATAGGGACAGACGAAGCTTTCTTT. Translation gives CASSTIGTDEAFF.

In its sample, this clonotype was seen a few times. Written as DNA, the CDR3 is TGTGCCAGCAGCTTACCACTAGCGGGACCCAAGGAAGATACGCAGTATTTT. It translates to CASSLPLAGPKEDTQYF. The rearrangement links TRBV7-2 to TRBJ2-3; 10 nucleotides agree with TRBD2. This CDR3 is built from 17 residues. Germline values: CDR1 SGHTA, CDR2 FQGNSA. J was trimmed by 5 bases and V by 2 bases; bases with no gene match: 10.

This clonotype was found many times. The CDR3 DNA is TGCAGCGTTACAGAGGTCACCGGGGAGCTGTTTTTT. Its translation: CSVTEVTGELFF. The rearrangement links TRBV29-1 to TRBJ2-2; D is ambiguous. CDR1 SQVTM and CDR2 ANQGSEA come from the germline V gene. The V end lost 5 bases, the J end lost 4 bases, and 8 bases lay between the germline ends. The CDR3 length is 12 residues.

This clonotype was recorded at least ten times. The gene calls are TRBV4-1 and TRBJ2-3, with TRBD2 matching over 12 bases. The CDR3 extends over 18 amino acids. V trimming: 1 base; J trimming: 0 bases; junction bases outside the gene matches: 5. The germline gives CDR1 MGHRA, CDR2 YSYEKL. The DNA for the CDR3 is TGCGCCAGCAGCCAAGTCCCTAGCGGGGGGGTTAGCACAGATACGCAGTATTTT. It specifies CASSQVPSGGVSTDTQYF.

This clonotype has at least ten counts. The chain has TRBV20-1 and TRBJ1-1, with D perhaps matching TRBD1 (5 bases). Trimming removed 6 bases from V and 6 bases from J, with 17 bases in between. CDR1 is DFQATT and CDR2 is SNEGSKA in the germline V gene (reference sequence). There are 13 residues in the CDR3. In DNA form, the CDR3 reads TGCAGTGCCCTGGACGTTCAGGGAGCTGAAGCTTTCTTT. It yields the protein CSALDVQGAEAFF.

This clonotype came up many times. The chain has TRBV6-6 and TRBJ2-5; D call uncertain. V lost 0 bases, J lost 5 bases, and 10 bases lay in between. CDR1 and CDR2 (germline): MNHNY, SVGAGI (reference sequence). This CDR3 region has 14 residues. CDR3 residues: CASSYSTSRETQYF. Written as DNA, the CDR3 is TGTGCCAGCAGTTACTCGACGTCCCGGGAGACCCAGTACTTC.

This clonotype appeared many times. This chain connects TRBV6-2 or TRBV6-3 to TRBJ2-7, with TRBD2 as a possible D gene (6 bases). The CDR3 has 13 amino acids. Germline CDR1 reads MNHEY; CDR2 reads SVGEGT. Trimming cost V 4 bases and J 3 bases, with 10 bases left between them. In DNA form, the CDR3 reads TGTGCCAGCAGTTCCCTGGGGGGCTACGAGCAGTACTTC. Encoded protein: CASSSLGGYEQYF.

The chain joins TRBV20-1 to TRBJ1-5; the D is unclear. The CDR3 is made up of 14 amino acids. Trimming shortened V by 5 bases and J by 7 bases, and 18 bases separated the two germline ends. CDR1 and CDR2 (germline): DFQATT, SNEGSKA (reference sequence). CDR3 loop: CSAAQGGIRQPQHF. DNA for the CDR3: TGCAGTGCTGCACAAGGCGGAATAAGGCAGCCCCAGCATTTT.

Ten or more counts support this clonotype. The chain is built from TRBV6-6 and TRBJ2-6, with D unclear. Germline V lookup: CDR1 MNHNY, CDR2 SVGAGI (reference sequence). This CDR3 spans 12 amino acids. V lost 2 bases to trimming and J lost 12 bases, with 8 bases between them. DNA for the CDR3: TGTGCCAGCAGTTACCCCTACCCCGTCCTGACTTTC. Translation: CASSYPYPVLTF.

The genes are TRBV6-6 and TRBJ1-5; possible D gene TRBD1, 6 bases. Trimming left V 0 bases short and J 6 bases short, with 12 bases between. The CDR3 spans 15 residues. The V gene's germline CDR1 is MNHNY and CDR2 SVGAGI (reference sequence). CDR3 in amino acids: CASSYSIRGTQPQHF. Here the CDR3 DNA reads TGTGCCAGCAGTTACTCGATCAGGGGAACTCAGCCCCAGCATTTT.

This clonotype was picked up many times. The chain uses TRBV28 and TRBJ1-2; the D is unclear. There are 15 residues in the CDR3. The V and J ends lost 2 bases and 3 bases respectively, with 13 bases between them. CDR1 and CDR2 from the germline V gene are MDHEN and SYDVKM. The CDR3 loop reads CASSLDDAADYGYTF. The CDR3 DNA reads TGTGCCAGCAGTTTAGACGATGCGGCAGACTATGGCTACACCTTC.

In DNA, the CDR3 is TGTGCCAGCAGCTTTGCCGGGGGTTCGAACACTGAAGCTTTCTTT. Translated, it gives CASSFAGGSNTEAFF. This chain joins TRBV5-5 and TRBJ1-1; D might be TRBD1 (5 bases). This CDR3 is 15 amino acids long. Germline lookup yields CDR1 SGHKS and CDR2 YYEKEE (reference sequence). With 2 bases removed from V and 1 base from J, the gap between germline ends came to 12 bases.

This clonotype was detected ten times or more. The junction and the germline gene differ at one end; a read error may be behind it. The V gene is TRBV24-1, the J gene TRBJ2-7, with 9 bases identical to TRBD1. The germline CDR1 and CDR2 sequences are KGHDR and SFDVKD. There are 12 residues in the CDR3. The CDR3 sequence is CATSDPTGGLHF. In nucleotides, the CDR3 is TGTGCCACCAGTGACCCGACAGGGGGTCTCCACTTC.

This clonotype was counted at least ten times. The chain combines TRBV10-3 with TRBJ2-7; D unresolved. The germline V and J ends were trimmed by 5 bases and 5 bases, with 13 bases remaining between them. This CDR3 region has 13 residues. Germline V gene sequence: CDR1 ENHRY, CDR2 SYGVKD. CDR3 bases: TGTGCCATCAGTCTGAGAAGTGAGAACGAGCAGTACTTC. This codes for CAISLRSENEQYF.

The chain couples TRBV20-1 to TRBJ1-2, with D unresolved. CDR1 and CDR2 (germline): DFQATT, SNEGSKA (reference sequence). The CDR3 contains 14 residues. The V end lost 0 bases, the J end lost 4 bases, and 12 bases lay between the germline ends. The CDR3 region has the DNA TGCAGTGCTAGAGATCAAGTCAGCATCTATGGCTACACCTTC. Protein product: CSARDQVSIYGYTF.

The chain has TRBV7-8 and TRBJ1-2; the match to TRBD1 covers 7 bases. This CDR3 contains 16 residues. The junction had 11 bases not matched to a gene; V was cut back by 5 bases and J by 2 bases. The germline gives CDR1 SGHVS, CDR2 FQNEAQ. This CDR3 reads CASSIGGQQGNYGYTF. Written as DNA, the CDR3 is TGTGCCAGCAGCATTGGGGGACAGCAAGGCAACTATGGCTACACCTTC. Combining the CDR3 with reference TRBV7-8 and TRBJ1-2 gives the whole variable domain GAGVSQSPRYKVAKRGQDVALRCDPISGHVSLFWYQQALGQGPEFLTYFQNEAQLDKSGLPSDRFFAERPEGSVSTLKIQRTQQEDSAVYLCASSIGGQQGNYGYTFGSGTRLTVV.

There are many counts of this clonotype. This chain uses TRBV29-1 with TRBJ2-3; D gene unclear. The CDR3 is 13 amino acids. Trimming pared 8 bases from V and 8 bases from J, leaving 20 bases between. CDR1 SQVTM and CDR2 ANQGSEA come from the germline V gene. The CDR3 protein is CSFSDRVMGTQYF. The CDR3 coding sequence is TGCAGCTTCTCTGACCGAGTGATGGGTACGCAGTATTTT.

This clonotype was recorded many times. This rearrangement joins TRBV18 to TRBJ2-3; 7 bases line up with TRBD2. The CDR3 runs 16 residues. Germline V gene lookup returns CDR1 KGHSH and CDR2 LQKENI. With V trimmed by 4 bases and J by 2 bases, 9 bases remained unmatched. DNA of the CDR3: TGTGCCAGCTCACTTTTCACCGGGGGGTCCACAGATACGCAGTATTTT. Translating it yields CASSLFTGGSTDTQYF.

This chain links TRBV6-1 with TRBJ1-1; 12 bases map to TRBD1. The CDR3 has 15 residues. V shed 8 bases, J shed 7 bases, and the junction held 11 bases outside the gene matches. CDR1 is MNHNS and CDR2 is SASEGT in the germline V gene. CDR3 coding DNA: TGTGCCAGCGAGTCCGGGACAGGGGGCGTGAATGAAGCTTTCTTT. Its translation: CASESGTGGVNEAFF.

This clonotype was observed many times. The CDR3 bases are TGTGCCACCGGGGCGTACCAAGAGACCCAGTACTTC. The encoded protein is CATGAYQETQYF. This chain joins TRBV15 and TRBJ2-5, with D tentatively TRBD1 (5 bases). With 8 bases removed from V and 0 bases from J, the gap between germline ends came to 7 bases. In germline, CDR1 is LNHNV, CDR2 YYDKDF (reference sequence). The CDR3 runs 12 residues.

The table lists this clonotype with many counts. The rearrangement links TRBV28 to TRBJ1-6; TRBD1 is a possible D gene (5 bases). From germline, CDR1 is MDHEN and CDR2 SYDVKM. The CDR3 has 15 amino acids. The V gene lost 2 bases and the J gene lost 6 bases, with 11 bases spanning the gap. The CDR3 loop is CASSLKGQGNSPLHF. In DNA, the CDR3 is TGTGCCAGCAGTTTAAAGGGGCAGGGTAATTCACCCCTCCACTTT. Based on the CDR3 plus reference TRBV28 and TRBJ1-6, the full variable domain is DVKVTQSSRYLVKRTGEKVFLECVQDMDHENMFWYRQDPGLGLRLIYFSYDVKMKEKGDIPEGYSVSREKKERFSLILESASTNQTSMYLCASSLKGQGNSPLHFGNGTRLTVT.

This clonotype showed up many times. The V and J genes are TRBV2 and TRBJ2-7; a possible D gene is TRBD1 (6 bases). V was trimmed by 10 bases and J by 3 bases, leaving 10 bases between them. This CDR3 contains 11 residues. Germline-derived CDR1 and CDR2 are SNHLY and FYNNEI. The CDR3 is CAIRDNYEQYF. CDR3 coding DNA: TGTGCCATCCGGGACAACTACGAGCAGTACTTC.

The V gene is TRBV28, the J gene TRBJ1-5; 8 nucleotides match TRBD1. Germline CDR1 MDHEN, CDR2 SYDVKM. The trim removed 5 bases at V and 3 bases at J, leaving 9 bases unmatched. The CDR3 contains 16 residues. The CDR3 coding sequence is TGTGCCAGCAGTCAACAAGGACAGGGCCACAATCAGCCCCAGCATTTT. Amino acids: CASSQQGQGHNQPQHF.

The V gene is TRBV27, the J gene TRBJ2-7; the D is unclear. This CDR3 is 13 amino acids long. CDR1 is MNHEY and CDR2 is SMNVEV in the germline V gene (reference sequence). Trimming pared 0 bases from V and 6 bases from J, leaving 9 bases between. The CDR3 nucleotides are TGTGCCAGCAGTTTATCGGTTACTGGCGAGCAGTACTTC. This translates into CASSLSVTGEQYF.

This clonotype was detected many times. This chain uses TRBV10-2 with TRBJ1-1; no reliable D call. CDR3 length: 14 residues. CDR1 is WSHSY, CDR2 SAAADI, per germline. The V end lost 4 bases, the J end lost 1 base, and 10 bases lay between the germline ends. The CDR3: CASSVTEPNTEAFF. The CDR3, as DNA: TGCGCCAGCAGTGTAACAGAACCGAACACTGAAGCTTTCTTT.

This clonotype turned up a few times. The chain couples TRBV30 to TRBJ2-3, with a possible D match to TRBD2 (5 bases). Deletions cut 4 bases from V and 2 bases from J, with 16 bases between. Germline CDR1 reads GTSNPN; CDR2 reads SVGIG (reference sequence). The CDR3 runs to 15 residues. CDR3 sequence: CAWTWTGLPTDTQYF. CDR3 DNA sequence: TGTGCCTGGACCTGGACTGGCCTTCCCACAGATACGCAGTATTTT.